The present entry profiles one T cell receptor beta chain with its context. No cognate antigen has been identified for it. No base qualities exist here, and no much larger clone lies one base off it. Libraries were built with the immunoSEQ multiplex PCR assay. TCRdb re-hosts the immuneACCESS table, in-frame sequences only. Its copies lack some clones; in the studies checked, an unresolved V gene accounts for under half of them, and the cause for the rest is not known. The sample table contains 95,000 to 150,000 clones; only one count was recorded for about nine tenths of them. The ten largest make up approximately 3.5% of the sample. The sample comes from a study of control samples from healthy donors and cancer patients (TCRdb year 2020). Reading the germline V gene (reference sequence) gives CDR1 MNHNY and CDR2 SVGAGI. V is reduced by 2 bases and J by 2 bases, leaving a spacing of 6 bases between them. The CDR3 numbers 13 residues from cysteine through phenylalanine. CDR3 DNA is the only sequence kept; it has 39 bases, read in frame from the first base.

The sequence came from a man aged 35 to 55 in good health. The rearrangement combines TRBV6-6 with TRBJ2-5, with no D gene named confidently. The material sequenced was blood. The nucleotide sequence is TGTGCCAGCAGTTACCTAGGACAAGAGACCCAGTACTTC. Its translation is CASSYLGQETQYF.